This TCR beta chain was sequenced in a study of cytomegalovirus exposure and HLA in healthy donors. This clone has a handful of counts. Researchers ran the PCR with 60 Vbeta and 13 Jbeta primers. Some clones are missing from TCRdb's copy, which holds only in-frame ones; the method was immunoSEQ multiplex PCR. Of approximately 160,000 clones in the sample, 65% to 80% were seen once. V lost 1 base and J 0 bases, leaving 6 bases between the germline ends. This CDR3 has 14 residues. CDR1 and CDR2 (germline): MDHEN, SYDVKM. Material for sequencing was PBMCs. The gene calls are TRBV28 and TRBJ1-1; D remains unclear. The sequence was obtained from a woman aged 25 to 39 in good health and CMV-seronegative. The DNA for the CDR3 is TGTGCCAGCAGTTTATTCGGGATGAACACTGAAGCTTTCTTT. It encodes CASSLFGMNTEAFF.